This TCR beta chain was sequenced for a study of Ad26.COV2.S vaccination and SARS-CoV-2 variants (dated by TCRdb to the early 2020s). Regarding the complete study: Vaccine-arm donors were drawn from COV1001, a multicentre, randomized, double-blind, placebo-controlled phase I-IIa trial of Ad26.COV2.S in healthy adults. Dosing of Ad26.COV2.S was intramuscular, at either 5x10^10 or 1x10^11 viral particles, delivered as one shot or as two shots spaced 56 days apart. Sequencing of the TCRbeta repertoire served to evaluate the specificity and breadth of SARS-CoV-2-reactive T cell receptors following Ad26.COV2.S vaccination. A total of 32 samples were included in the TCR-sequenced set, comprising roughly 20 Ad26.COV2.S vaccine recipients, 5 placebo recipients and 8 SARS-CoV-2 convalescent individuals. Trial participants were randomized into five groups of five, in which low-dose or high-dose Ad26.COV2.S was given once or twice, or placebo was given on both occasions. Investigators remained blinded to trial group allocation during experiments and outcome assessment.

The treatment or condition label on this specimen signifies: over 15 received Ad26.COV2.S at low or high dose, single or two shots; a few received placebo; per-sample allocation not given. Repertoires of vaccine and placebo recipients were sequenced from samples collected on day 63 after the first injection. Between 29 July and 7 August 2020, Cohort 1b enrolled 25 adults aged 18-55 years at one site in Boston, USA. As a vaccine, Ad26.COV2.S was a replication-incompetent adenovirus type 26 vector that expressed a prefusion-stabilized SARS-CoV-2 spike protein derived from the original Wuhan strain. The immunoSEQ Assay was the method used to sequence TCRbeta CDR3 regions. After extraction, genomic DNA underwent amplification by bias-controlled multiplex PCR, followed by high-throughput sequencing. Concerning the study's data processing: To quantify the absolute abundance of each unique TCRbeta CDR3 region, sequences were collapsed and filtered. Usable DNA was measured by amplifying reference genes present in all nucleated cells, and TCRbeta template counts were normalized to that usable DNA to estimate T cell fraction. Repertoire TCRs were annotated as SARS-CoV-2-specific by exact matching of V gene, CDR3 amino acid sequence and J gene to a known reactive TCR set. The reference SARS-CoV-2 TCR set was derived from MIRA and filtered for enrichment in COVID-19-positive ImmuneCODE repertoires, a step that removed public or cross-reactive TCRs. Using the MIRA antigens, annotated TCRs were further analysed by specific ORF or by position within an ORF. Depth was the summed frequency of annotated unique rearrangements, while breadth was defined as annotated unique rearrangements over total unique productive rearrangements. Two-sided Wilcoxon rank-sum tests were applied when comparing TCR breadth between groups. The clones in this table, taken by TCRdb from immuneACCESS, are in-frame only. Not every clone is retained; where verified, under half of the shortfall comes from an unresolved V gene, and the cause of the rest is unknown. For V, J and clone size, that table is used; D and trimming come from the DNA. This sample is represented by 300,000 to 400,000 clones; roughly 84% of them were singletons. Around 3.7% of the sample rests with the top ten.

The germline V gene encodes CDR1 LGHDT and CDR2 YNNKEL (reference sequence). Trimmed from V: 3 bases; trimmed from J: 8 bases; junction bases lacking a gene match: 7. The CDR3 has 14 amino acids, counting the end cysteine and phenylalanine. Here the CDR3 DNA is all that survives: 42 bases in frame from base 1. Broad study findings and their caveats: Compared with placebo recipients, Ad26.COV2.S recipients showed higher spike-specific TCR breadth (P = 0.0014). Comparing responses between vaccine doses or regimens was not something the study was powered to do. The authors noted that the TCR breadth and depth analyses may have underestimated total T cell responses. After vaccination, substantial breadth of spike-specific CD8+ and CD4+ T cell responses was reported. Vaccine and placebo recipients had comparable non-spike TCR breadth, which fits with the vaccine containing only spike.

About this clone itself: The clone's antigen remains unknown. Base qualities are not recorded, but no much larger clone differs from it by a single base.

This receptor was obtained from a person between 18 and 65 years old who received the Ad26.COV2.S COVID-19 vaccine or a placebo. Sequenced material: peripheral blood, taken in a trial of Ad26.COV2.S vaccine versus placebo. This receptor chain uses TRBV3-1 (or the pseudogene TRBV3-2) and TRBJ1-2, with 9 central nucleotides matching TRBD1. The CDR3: CASSQLQGAEGYTF. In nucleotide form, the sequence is TGTGCCAGCAGCCAGTTACAGGGGGCGGAGGGCTACACCTTC.